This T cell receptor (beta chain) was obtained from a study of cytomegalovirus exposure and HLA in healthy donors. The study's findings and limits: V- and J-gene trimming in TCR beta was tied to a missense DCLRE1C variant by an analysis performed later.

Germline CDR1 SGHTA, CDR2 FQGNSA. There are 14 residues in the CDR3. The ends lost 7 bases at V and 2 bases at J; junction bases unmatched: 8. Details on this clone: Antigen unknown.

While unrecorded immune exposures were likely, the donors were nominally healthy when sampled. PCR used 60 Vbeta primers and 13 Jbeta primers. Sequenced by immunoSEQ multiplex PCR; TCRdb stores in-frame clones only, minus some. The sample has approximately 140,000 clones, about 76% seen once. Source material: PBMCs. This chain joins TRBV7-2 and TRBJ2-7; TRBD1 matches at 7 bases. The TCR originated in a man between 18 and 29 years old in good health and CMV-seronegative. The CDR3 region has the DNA TGTGCCAGCATCAACGACAGGGTACCCTACGAGCAGTACTTC. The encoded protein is CASINDRVPYEQYF.